One and the same sample provided the 18 T cell receptor beta chains below, sequenced in a study of CD8 T cells in cerebrospinal fluid in Alzheimer's disease. For each CDR3 protein, TCRdb gives one entry from its re-call of the 10x single-cell sequencing reads, without DNA. This table lists about 1,400 distinct CDR3 sequences. The specimen was cerebrospinal fluid. These receptors came from a human donor with mild cognitive impairment.

According to its frequency, this clonotype is medium-sized. This chain links TRBV6-1 with TRBJ2-1; TCRdb lists TRBD2, though no DNA is available to test this call. There are 18 residues in the CDR3. Germline assignment: CDR1 MNHNS and CDR2 SASEGT. The chain's CDR3 is CASSPRTSGGLSYNEQFF.

Judged by frequency, this clonotype is medium-sized. This chain connects TRBV7-2 to TRBJ2-1. Germline V lookup: CDR1 SGHTA, CDR2 FQGNSA. The CDR3 totals 13 residues. The CDR3 here is CASSSEIYNEQFF.

In terms of frequency, this clonotype is medium-sized. The chain links TRBV10-3 to TRBJ1-3; without DNA, the TCRdb call of TRBD1 cannot be checked. Germline CDR1 ENHRY, CDR2 SYGVKD. This CDR3 contains 13 residues. CDR3 sequence: CAISETQGDTIYF.

This chain links TRBV7-9 with TRBJ2-7; TCRdb lists TRBD2, though no DNA is available to test this call. CDR1 and CDR2 from the germline V gene are SEHNR and FQNEAQ (reference sequence). This CDR3 contains 15 residues. The CDR3 sequence: CASSLGAAGAYEQYF.

This clonotype is identified as medium-sized from frequency. The V call is TRBV10-3, the J call TRBJ2-5. Per germline, CDR1 ENHRY and CDR2 SYGVKD. The CDR3 has 13 amino acids. CDR3 sequence reads: CATSTQKQETQYF.

According to its frequency, this clonotype is large. The V and J genes are TRBV10-2 and TRBJ2-5. This CDR3 has 11 residues. Germline CDR1 is WSHSY and CDR2 is SAAADI. CDR3 region: CASSEGLTQYF.

In terms of frequency, this clonotype is medium-sized. The chain joins TRBV6-6 to TRBJ1-6. Germline assignment: CDR1 MNHNY and CDR2 SVGAGI (reference sequence). The length of the CDR3 is 12 residues. The CDR3 spells CASSYVDSPLHF.

This clonotype is identified as large from frequency. This sequence joins TRBV2 and TRBJ1-4. This CDR3 is 14 amino acids long. Per germline, CDR1 SNHLY and CDR2 FYNNEI. CDR3 loop: CASRQTATNEKLFF.

Its frequency marks this clonotype as medium-sized. The chain is built from TRBV25-1 and TRBJ1-6; TCRdb's D gene call, TRBD1, goes unchecked for lack of DNA. Germline assignment: CDR1 MGHDK and CDR2 SYGVNS. This CDR3 contains 14 residues. The CDR3 reads CASRPGQTNSPLHF.

Measured by frequency, this clonotype is medium-sized. This sequence joins TRBV5-4 and TRBJ2-4. This CDR3 comprises 13 residues. Germline CDR1 reads SGHNT; CDR2 reads YYREEE (reference sequence). The CDR3 region is CASSLGPDYIQYF.

CDR3 sequence: CSARTPDGRAYNEQFF. The chain employs TRBV20-1 and TRBJ2-1. The CDR3 extends over 16 amino acids. Germline V gene sequence: CDR1 DFQATT, CDR2 SNEGSKA (reference sequence).

The rearrangement joins TRBV2 to TRBJ1-5; TCRdb outputs TRBD1, but without DNA this stays unchecked. The germline V gene encodes CDR1 SNHLY and CDR2 FYNNEI. The CDR3 sequence is 15 residues long. This CDR3 reads CASSGRTGSNQPQHF.

Considering frequency, this clonotype is medium-sized (0.01 to 0.1%). This rearrangement joins TRBV18 to TRBJ2-1; the TCRdb D gene call, TRBD1, has no DNA to confirm it. Germline V lookup: CDR1 KGHSH, CDR2 LQKENI. This CDR3 has 15 amino acids. Here the CDR3 reads CASLPGSGGTNEQFF.

This clonotype is called medium-sized based on its frequency. This chain links TRBV4-2 with TRBJ2-2; TCRdb's D call of TRBD1 is untestable without DNA. This CDR3 region has 16 residues. The germline CDR1 and CDR2 sequences are LGHNA and YNFKEQ. This chain's CDR3 is CASSQVGQGALGELFF.

This clonotype counts as medium-sized by frequency. The rearrangement links TRBV28 to TRBJ2-2; TCRdb proposes TRBD2, but this gene call is untestable without DNA. The CDR3 totals 16 residues. From germline, CDR1 is MDHEN and CDR2 SYDVKM. The CDR3 sequence: CASWTSGGARPGELFF.

Judged by frequency, this clonotype is medium-sized. The rearrangement links TRBV19 to TRBJ1-5; without DNA, the TCRdb call of TRBD1 cannot be checked. CDR1 is LNHDA, CDR2 SQIVND, per germline (reference sequence). CDR3 length: 13 amino acids. CDR3 protein: CASSSDRVRPQHF.

V usage is TRBV5-4 and J usage is TRBJ2-2; TCRdb proposes TRBD2, but this gene call is untestable without DNA. Looked up from germline, CDR1 is SGHNT and CDR2 is YYREEE (reference sequence). CDR3 size: 15 residues. CDR3 region: CASSLKRQTTGELFF.

This clonotype is called medium-sized (0.01 to 0.1%) based on its frequency. The gene calls are TRBV4-2 and TRBJ1-5; the TCRdb call, TRBD1, lacks DNA for checking. This CDR3 has 15 residues. CDR1 and CDR2 (germline): LGHNA, YNFKEQ. The CDR3 here is CASSQAGGNHQPQHF.